Sequencing of this T cell receptor (beta chain) was carried out in a study of shared clonotypes between healthy human individuals. At deep level, the assay was performed. Only in-frame clones appear in the TCRdb table, and some are missing; sequencing was by immunoSEQ multiplex PCR. The repertoire has approximately 600,000 clones, roughly 95% of them found once; the top ten carry about 0.11%. The germline V gene has CDR1 LNHNV and CDR2 YYDKDF (reference sequence). The CDR3 extends over 16 amino acids. The ends were cut back, 0 bases at V and 0 bases at J, with 6 bases in the middle. Naive CD8 populations comprised CD45RO-negative cells positively selected for CCR7, excluding terminally differentiated effector memory CD45RA+ cells.

Input material: naive CD8+ T cells sorted from blood. J is TRBJ1-6 and V is TRBV15; D gene uncertain. This clonotype originated in a woman between 25 and 40 years old in good health. CDR3: CATSRETSSYNSPLHF. The CDR3 DNA is TGTGCCACCAGCAGAGAGACTAGCTCCTATAATTCACCCCTCCACTTT.